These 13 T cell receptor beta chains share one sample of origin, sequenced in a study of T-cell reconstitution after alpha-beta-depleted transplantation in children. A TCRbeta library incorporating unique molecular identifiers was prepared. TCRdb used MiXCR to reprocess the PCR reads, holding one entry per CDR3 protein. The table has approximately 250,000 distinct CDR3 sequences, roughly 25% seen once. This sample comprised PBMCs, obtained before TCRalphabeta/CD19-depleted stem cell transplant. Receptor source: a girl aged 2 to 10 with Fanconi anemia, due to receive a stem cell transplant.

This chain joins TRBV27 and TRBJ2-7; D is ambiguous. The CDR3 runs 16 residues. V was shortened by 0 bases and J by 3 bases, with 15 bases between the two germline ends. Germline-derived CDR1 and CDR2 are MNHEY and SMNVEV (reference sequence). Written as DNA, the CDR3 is TGTGCCAGCAGTTTATCTCATCTGGTAGGGTTCTACGAGCAGTACTTC. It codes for CASSLSHLVGFYEQYF.

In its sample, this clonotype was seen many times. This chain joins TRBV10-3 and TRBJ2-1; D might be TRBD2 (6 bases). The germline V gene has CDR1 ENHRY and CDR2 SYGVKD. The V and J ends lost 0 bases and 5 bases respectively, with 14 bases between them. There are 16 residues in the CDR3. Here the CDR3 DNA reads TGTGCCATCAGTGAGTCCGGGGGAGCATTGGACAATGAGCAGTTCTTC. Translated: CAISESGGALDNEQFF.

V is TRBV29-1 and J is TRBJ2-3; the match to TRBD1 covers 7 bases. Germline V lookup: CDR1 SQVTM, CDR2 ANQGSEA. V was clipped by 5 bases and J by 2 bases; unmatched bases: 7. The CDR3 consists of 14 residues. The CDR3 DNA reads TGCAGCGTTACAGGGGACGGGCCCACAGATACGCAGTATTTT. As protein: CSVTGDGPTDTQYF.

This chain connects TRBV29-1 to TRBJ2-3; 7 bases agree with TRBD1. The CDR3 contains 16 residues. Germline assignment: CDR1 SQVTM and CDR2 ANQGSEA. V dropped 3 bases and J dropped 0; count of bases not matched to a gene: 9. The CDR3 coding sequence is TGCAGCGTTGAGGGGAGCACAGGGGCCAGCACAGATACGCAGTATTTT. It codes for CSVEGSTGASTDTQYF.

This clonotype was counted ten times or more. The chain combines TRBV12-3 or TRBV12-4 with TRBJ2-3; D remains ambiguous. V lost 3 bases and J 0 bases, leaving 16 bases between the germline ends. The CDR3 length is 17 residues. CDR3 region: CASSFANLYASTDTQYF. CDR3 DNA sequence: TGTGCCAGCAGTTTTGCCAACTTGTACGCTAGCACAGATACGCAGTATTTT.

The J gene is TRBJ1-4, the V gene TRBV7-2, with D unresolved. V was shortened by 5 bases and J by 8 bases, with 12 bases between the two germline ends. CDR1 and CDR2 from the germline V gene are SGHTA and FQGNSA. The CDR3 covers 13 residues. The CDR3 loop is CASSQPPREKLFF. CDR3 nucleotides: TGTGCCAGCAGCCAGCCCCCCAGAGAAAAACTGTTTTTT.

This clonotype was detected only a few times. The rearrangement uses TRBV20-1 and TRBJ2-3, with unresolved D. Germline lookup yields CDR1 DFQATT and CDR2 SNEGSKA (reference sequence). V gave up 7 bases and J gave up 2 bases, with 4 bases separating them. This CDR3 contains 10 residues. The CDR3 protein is CSGDTDTQYF. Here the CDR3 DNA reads TGCAGTGGGGACACAGATACGCAGTATTTT.

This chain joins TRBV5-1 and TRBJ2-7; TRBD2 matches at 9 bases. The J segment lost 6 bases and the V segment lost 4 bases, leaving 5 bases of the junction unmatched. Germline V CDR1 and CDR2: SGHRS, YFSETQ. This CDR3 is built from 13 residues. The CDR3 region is CASSGGTSSEQYF. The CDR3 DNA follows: TGCGCCAGCAGCGGCGGGACTAGCTCCGAGCAGTACTTC.

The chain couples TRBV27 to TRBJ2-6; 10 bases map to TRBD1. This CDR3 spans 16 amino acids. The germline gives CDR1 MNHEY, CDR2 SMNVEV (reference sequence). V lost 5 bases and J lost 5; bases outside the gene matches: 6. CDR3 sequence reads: CASSTGQGVWANVLTF. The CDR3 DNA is TGTGCCAGCAGTACAGGACAGGGGGTTTGGGCCAACGTCCTGACTTTC.

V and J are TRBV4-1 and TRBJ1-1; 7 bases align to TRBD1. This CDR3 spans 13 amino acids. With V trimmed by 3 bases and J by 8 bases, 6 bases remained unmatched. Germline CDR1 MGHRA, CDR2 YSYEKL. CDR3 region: CASSHLGTAEAFF. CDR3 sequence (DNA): TGCGCCAGCAGCCACCTAGGGACAGCAGAAGCTTTCTTT.

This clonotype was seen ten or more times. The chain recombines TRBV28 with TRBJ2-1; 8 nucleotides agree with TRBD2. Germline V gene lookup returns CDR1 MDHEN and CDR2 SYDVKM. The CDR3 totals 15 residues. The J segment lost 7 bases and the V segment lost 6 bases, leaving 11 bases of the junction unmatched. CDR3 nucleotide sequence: TGTGCCAGCAGCCGACGAGCGGGAGTATTGAATGAGCAGTTCTTC. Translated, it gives CASSRRAGVLNEQFF.

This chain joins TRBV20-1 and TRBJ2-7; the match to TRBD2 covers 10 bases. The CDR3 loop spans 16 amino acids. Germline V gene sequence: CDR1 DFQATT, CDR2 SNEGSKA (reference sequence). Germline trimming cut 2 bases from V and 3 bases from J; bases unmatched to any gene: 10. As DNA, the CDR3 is TGCAGTGCTAGACTATATCTAGCGGGGGTTAACTACGAGCAGTACTTC. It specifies CSARLYLAGVNYEQYF.

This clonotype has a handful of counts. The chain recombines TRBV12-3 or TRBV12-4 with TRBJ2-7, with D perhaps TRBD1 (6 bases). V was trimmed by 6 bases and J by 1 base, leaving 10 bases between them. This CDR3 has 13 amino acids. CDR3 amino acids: CASRMTGSYEQYF. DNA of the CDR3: TGTGCCAGCAGAATGACAGGATCCTACGAGCAGTACTTC.